A single T cell receptor (beta chain) is shown here with its context. Its antigen remains undetermined. No base qualities exist here, and no much larger clone lies one base off it. Ficoll-Paque density gradient centrifugation was the method used to isolate PBMCs. The data originate from a study of T-cell memory formation after mild COVID-19 (dated by TCRdb to the early 2020s). Background for the entire study: TCR sequence clusters from the two donors were largely donor specific. T-cell clones expanding and contracting after mild COVID-19 in a couple of donors were tracked by longitudinal TCRalpha and TCRbeta repertoire sequencing. Two young, previously healthy adult volunteers, one female and one male, were included in the cohort.

Here is what the overall study found, with its caveats: Contracting CD4+ clones were located mainly in the CM and EM memory subsets, whereas CD8+ clones were found to be enriched in EMRA. Clones that contracted from day 15 to 85 showed balanced CD4/CD8 phenotypes, whereas a second wave of clones that expanded from day 15 to 37 leaned towards CD4+. Some responding clones were found in pre-infection memory, which suggests that pre-existing cross-reactive memory T cells took part in the SARS-CoV-2 response. Only a couple of mild cases were covered by the study, and larger cohorts that include severe cases with pre-infection samples were considered necessary. SARS-CoV-2 specificity was not confirmed for the second-wave clones peaking on day 37.

The sequencer listed for this sample is Illumina NovaSeq 6000. TCRalpha and TCRbeta cDNA libraries were constructed by 5'RACE with constant-segment primers, with sample barcodes and unique molecular identifiers being introduced. RNA was extracted from every sample with Trizol reagent. Library amplification was performed in two PCR steps, and a second sample barcode and Illumina TruSeq adapters were introduced in the second step. The libraries were sequenced on an Illumina NovaSeq using 2 x 150 bp paired-end reads. Processing in the source paper ran as follows. With migec v1.2.7, reads were demultiplexed and then collapsed into UMI-guided consensus sequences. Using mixcr v2.1.11, UMI consensuses were aligned to TRA and TRB V and J templates and then assembled into clonotypes. A clonotype was counted as expanded or contracted only when both edgeR and NoisET called the clonotype significant, with the noise models trained on biological replicates. edgeR calls used a false discovery rate-adjusted p below 0.01 and a log2 fold-change threshold of 1. As an exploratory analysis of dynamics, max-normalized trajectories of the 1000 most abundant clonotypes were examined by PCA with hierarchical clustering. Each responding clone was given a CD4 or CD8 phenotype based on the CD4+ and CD8+ repertoires, which had been sequenced separately. TCRdb cleaned the public reads at Q25 with fastp, built clones with MiXCR and kept in-frame beta chains. Entries are consolidated by CDR3 protein sequence, retaining the most common genes and DNA. These V and J calls derive from TCRdb rather than the authors' analysis. In all, the sample holds about 470,000 distinct CDR3 sequences, and approximately 18% of those were seen once. 9% to 15% of the sample goes to the ten largest clones.

V sheds 7 bases and J sheds 1 base, leaving 13 bases between their ends. For CDR1 and CDR2, the germline V gene (reference sequence) lists LNHDA and SQIVND. Measured from the cysteine to the phenylalanine, the CDR3 is 14 residues long. Only the CDR3 region is kept as DNA, spanning 42 bases read in frame from base 1. The chain was built from TRBV19 and TRBJ1-1, and TRBD1 may be the D gene, going by 6 matching bases. The TCR originated in an adult woman who had mild COVID-19 (a few samples of this study predate the infection). The sample titles of this study are shuffled in the database, so cell type and time point are left out; the donor was told from shared clones. Source material: PBMCs or a T cell subset sorted from them (not recorded which). The CDR3 protein: CASNRAFGNTEAFF. Here is the DNA: TGTGCCAGTAACAGGGCTTTCGGGAACACTGAAGCTTTCTTT.